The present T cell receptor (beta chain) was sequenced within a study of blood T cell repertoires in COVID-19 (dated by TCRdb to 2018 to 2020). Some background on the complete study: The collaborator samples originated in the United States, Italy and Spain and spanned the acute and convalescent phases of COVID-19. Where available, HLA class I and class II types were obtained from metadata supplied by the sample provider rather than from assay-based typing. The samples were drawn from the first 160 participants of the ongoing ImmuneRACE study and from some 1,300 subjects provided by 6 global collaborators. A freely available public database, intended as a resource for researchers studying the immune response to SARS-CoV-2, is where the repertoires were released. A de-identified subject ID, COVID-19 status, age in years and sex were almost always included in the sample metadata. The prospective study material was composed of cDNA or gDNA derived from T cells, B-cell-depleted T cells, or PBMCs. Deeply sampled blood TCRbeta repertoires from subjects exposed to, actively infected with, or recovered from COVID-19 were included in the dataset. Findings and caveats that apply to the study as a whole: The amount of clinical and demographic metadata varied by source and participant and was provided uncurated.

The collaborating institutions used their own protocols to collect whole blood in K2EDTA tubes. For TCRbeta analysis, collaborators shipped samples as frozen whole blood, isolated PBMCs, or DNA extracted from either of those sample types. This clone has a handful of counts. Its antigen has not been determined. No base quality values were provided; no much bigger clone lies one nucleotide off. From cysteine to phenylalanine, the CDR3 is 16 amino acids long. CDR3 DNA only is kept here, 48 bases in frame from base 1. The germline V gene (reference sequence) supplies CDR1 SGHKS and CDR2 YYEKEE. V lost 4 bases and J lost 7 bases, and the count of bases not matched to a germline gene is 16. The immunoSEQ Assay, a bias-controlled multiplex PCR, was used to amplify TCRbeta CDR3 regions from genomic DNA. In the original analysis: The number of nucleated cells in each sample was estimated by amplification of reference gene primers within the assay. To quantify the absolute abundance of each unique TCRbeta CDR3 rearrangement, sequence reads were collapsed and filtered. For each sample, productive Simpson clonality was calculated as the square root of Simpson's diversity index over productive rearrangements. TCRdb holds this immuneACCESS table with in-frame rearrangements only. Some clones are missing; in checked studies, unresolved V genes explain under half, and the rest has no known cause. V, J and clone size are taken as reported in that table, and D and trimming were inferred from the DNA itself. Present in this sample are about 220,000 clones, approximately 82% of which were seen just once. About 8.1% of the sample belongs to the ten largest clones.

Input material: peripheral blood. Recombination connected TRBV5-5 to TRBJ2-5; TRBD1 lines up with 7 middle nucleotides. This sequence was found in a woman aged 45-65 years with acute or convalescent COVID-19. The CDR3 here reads CASSRLGAGGMVTQYF. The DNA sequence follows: TGTGCCAGCAGCCGATTGGGCGCAGGGGGAATGGTGACCCAGTACTTC. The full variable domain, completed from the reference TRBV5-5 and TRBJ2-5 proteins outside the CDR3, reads DAGVTQSPTHLIKTRGQQVTLRCSPISGHKSVSWYQQVLGQGPQFIFQYYEKEERGRGNFPDRFSARQFPNYSSELNVNALLLGDSALYLCASSRLGAGGMVTQYFGPGTRLLVL.